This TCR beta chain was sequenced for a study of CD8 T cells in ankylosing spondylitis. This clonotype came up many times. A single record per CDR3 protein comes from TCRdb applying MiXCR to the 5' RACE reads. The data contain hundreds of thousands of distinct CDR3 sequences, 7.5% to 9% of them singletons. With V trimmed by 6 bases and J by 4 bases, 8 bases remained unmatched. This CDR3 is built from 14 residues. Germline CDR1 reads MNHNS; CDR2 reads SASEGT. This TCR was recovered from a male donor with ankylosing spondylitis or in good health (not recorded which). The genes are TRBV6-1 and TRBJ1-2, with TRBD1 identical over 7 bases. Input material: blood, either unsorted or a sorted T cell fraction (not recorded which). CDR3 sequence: CASRSGQAGYGYTF. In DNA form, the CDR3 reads TGTGCCAGCAGATCCGGACAGGCGGGCTATGGCTACACCTTC.